This T cell receptor beta chain was sequenced during a study of CD8+ T cells in alopecia areata. Whole-study context: Oral tofacitinib, 5 to 10 mg twice daily, was given in an open-label trial. It was 6 to 18 months of tofacitinib, and then there were 6 months off drug. Points from the study as a whole: Scalp data also include sequences from resident alphabeta T cells of normal skin. Lesional tissue from the scalp (especially in alopecia totalis/universalis) showed higher clonality than normal scalp.

Once RNA had been extracted, it was reverse transcribed into cDNA to act as the sequencing template. Here immunoSEQ multiplex PCR was the method, and the copy in TCRdb shows in-frame clones only, minus some. The top ten clones hold approximately 11% of a sample with about 13,000 clones, 55% to 70% of them seen once. Peripheral blood and lesional scalp punch biopsies came from alopecia areata patients. The CDR3 contains 15 residues. V shed 6 bases and J 4 bases; nucleotides not matched to a gene: 11. Germline lookup yields CDR1 SGHVS and CDR2 FNYEAQ. The table lists this clone with a few counts. Its antigen is not identified.

Specimen: skin, collected at week 0. The chain couples TRBV7-6 to TRBJ2-7, with 8 bases that match TRBD1. This TCR was sampled from a human donor with alopecia areata. The CDR3 loop is CASRQRFGQGYEQYF. In nucleotides, the CDR3 is TGTGCCAGCAGACAAAGGTTCGGACAGGGTTACGAGCAGTACTTC. The variable domain in full, completed from reference TRBV7-6 and TRBJ2-7, reads GAGVSQSPRYKVTKRGQDVALRCDPISGHVSLYWYRQALGQGPEFLTYFNYEAQQDKSGLPNDRFSAERPEGSISTLTIQRTEQRDSAMYRCASRQRFGQGYEQYFGPGTRLTVT.